These T cell receptor beta chains were read from a single sample in a study of blood T cell repertoires in COVID-19. TCRdb's copy holds only in-frame clones and misses some; the assay was immunoSEQ multiplex PCR. Of fewer than 65,000 clones listed, 86% are singletons. What was sequenced was peripheral blood. These receptors came from a man between 60 and 75 years old with acute or convalescent COVID-19. CDR3s include the opening cysteine and the closing phenylalanine or tryptophan. D genes are given only for firm matches. Expanded clones get a size class; other rows say once, few or many, or leave the size out.

J: TRBJ2-7
V: TRBV19
size: -
D: TRBD2
CDR3: CASSNLLAGSSYEQYF
DNA: TGTGCCAGTAGTAACCTACTAGCGGGGAGCTCCTACGAGCAGTACTTC

J: TRBJ2-7
V: TRBV24-1
size: few
D: TRBD2
CDR3: CATSAAGGISEQYF
DNA: TGTGCCACCAGTGCAGCGGGGGGCATAAGCGAGCAGTACTTC

J: TRBJ1-1
V: TRBV10-3
size: -
D: TRBD1
CDR3: CATTQGMNTEAFF
DNA: TGTGCCACCACACAGGGGATGAACACTGAAGCTTTCTTT

J: TRBJ2-1
V: TRBV28
size: -
D: TRBD2
CDR3: CATGTSGIRNEQFF
DNA: TGTGCCACGGGGACTAGCGGGATTAGAAATGAGCAGTTCTTC

J: TRBJ2-5
V: TRBV5-6
size: -
D: -
CDR3: CASSLGQREETQYF
DNA: TGTGCCAGCAGCTTGGGGCAGCGGGAAGAGACCCAGTACTTC

J: TRBJ2-4
V: TRBV19
size: -
D: TRBD2
CDR3: CASSPGTAGGLAKNIQYF
DNA: TGTGCCAGTAGCCCCGGTACAGCGGGGGGGCTAGCCAAAAACATTCAGTACTTC

J: TRBJ2-5
V: TRBV5-6
size: -
D: TRBD2
CDR3: CASSLESGVCTQETQYF
DNA: TGTGCCAGCAGCTTGGAGAGCGGGGTGTGTACCCAAGAGACCCAGTACTTC

J: TRBJ2-4
V: TRBV28
size: -
D: -
CDR3: CASSFNSPAKNIQYF
DNA: TGTGCCAGCAGTTTTAACTCTCCAGCCAAAAACATTCAGTACTTC

J: TRBJ1-1
V: TRBV14
size: -
D: TRBD1
CDR3: CASSQEGGDRATEAFF
DNA: TGTGCCAGCAGCCAAGAGGGAGGGGACAGGGCCACTGAAGCTTTCTTT

J: TRBJ2-7
V: TRBV5-4
size: once
D: TRBD2
CDR3: CASSLALAGGTYEQYF
DNA: TGTGCCAGCAGCTTGGCCTTAGCGGGAGGCACCTACGAGCAGTACTTC

J: TRBJ1-4
V: TRBV6-5
size: -
D: -
CDR3: CATMESATNEKLFF
DNA: TGTGCCACCATGGAGTCTGCAACTAATGAAAAACTGTTTTTT

J: TRBJ1-2
V: TRBV7-2
size: -
D: -
CDR3: CASSFGTQNYGYTF
DNA: TGTGCCAGCAGCTTCGGTACTCAAAACTATGGCTACACCTTC

J: TRBJ2-5
V: TRBV23-1
size: -
D: TRBD2
CDR3: CARTSGSKGRETQYF
DNA: TGCGCCAGGACTAGCGGGAGCAAAGGACGGGAGACCCAGTACTTC

J: TRBJ2-1
V: TRBV2
size: -
D: -
CDR3: CASSEERDNEQFF
DNA: TGTGCCAGCAGTGAGGAGCGGGACAATGAGCAGTTCTTC

J: TRBJ2-7
V: TRBV28
size: -
D: -
CDR3: CASTSPGGLYEQYF
DNA: TGTGCCAGCACCTCCCCTGGCGGGCTCTACGAGCAGTACTTC

J: TRBJ2-2
V: TRBV6-5
size: -
D: -
CDR3: CASIRRGNTGELFF
DNA: TGTGCCAGCATACGGCGGGGGAACACCGGGGAGCTGTTTTTT

J: TRBJ2-1
V: TRBV19
size: -
D: -
CDR3: CASSIAPRVYEQFF
DNA: TGTGCCAGTAGTATAGCCCCCAGGGTTTATGAGCAGTTCTTC

J: TRBJ2-1
V: TRBV19
size: -
D: -
CDR3: CASSIKRWSSYNEQFF
DNA: TGTGCCAGTAGTATTAAGCGGTGGAGCTCCTACAATGAGCAGTTCTTC

J: TRBJ2-5
V: TRBV5-1
size: few
D: -
CDR3: CASSLSRVGETQYF
DNA: TGCGCCAGCAGCTTAAGCAGGGTCGGGGAGACCCAGTACTTC

J: TRBJ2-3
V: TRBV19
size: -
D: -
CDR3: CASSISGWGTDTQYF
DNA: TGTGCCAGTAGTATTTCCGGGTGGGGCACAGATACGCAGTATTTT

J: TRBJ2-7
V: TRBV29-1
size: -
D: TRBD1
CDR3: CSVADRGHSYEQYF
DNA: TGCAGCGTTGCGGACAGGGGGCACTCCTACGAGCAGTACTTC

J: TRBJ2-3
V: TRBV7-3
size: -
D: TRBD2
CDR3: CASSRTGTSGGADTQYF
DNA: TGTGCCAGCAGCCGAACCGGGACTAGCGGGGGGGCGGATACGCAGTATTTT

J: TRBJ2-7
V: TRBV25-1
size: -
D: -
CDR3: CASSPGSHEQYF
DNA: TGTGCCAGCAGTCCGGGATCTCACGAGCAGTACTTC

J: TRBJ1-2
V: TRBV28
size: -
D: TRBD1
CDR3: CATLGQGAVDYGYTF
DNA: TGTGCCACCCTTGGACAGGGGGCGGTGGACTATGGCTACACCTTC

J: TRBJ2-7
V: TRBV5-1
size: -
D: -
CDR3: CASSLPAYEQYF
DNA: TGCGCCAGCAGCTTGCCAGCCTACGAGCAGTACTTC

J: TRBJ2-5
V: TRBV18
size: few
D: -
CDR3: CASSPGLQETQYF
DNA: TGTGCCAGCTCACCGGGACTCCAAGAGACCCAGTACTTC

J: TRBJ2-1
V: TRBV6-5
size: -
D: -
CDR3: CASSTGVVGVNEQFF
DNA: TGTGCCAGCAGTACGGGGGTTGTTGGGGTCAATGAGCAGTTCTTC

J: TRBJ2-4
V: TRBV3-1/TRBV3-2
size: -
D: TRBD1
CDR3: CASRDRGNIQYF
DNA: TGTGCCAGCCGGGACAGGGGAAACATTCAGTACTTC

J: TRBJ2-1
V: TRBV11-3
size: -
D: TRBD2
CDR3: CASSVTSGSLNEQFF
DNA: TGTGCCAGCAGCGTGACTAGCGGGAGTCTCAATGAGCAGTTCTTC

J: TRBJ2-7
V: TRBV6-1
size: -
D: -
CDR3: CASSDTGYYEQYF
DNA: TGTGCCAGCAGTGATACGGGTTACTACGAGCAGTACTTC

J: TRBJ2-7
V: TRBV28
size: -
D: -
CDR3: CASSLGLEIGYEQYF
DNA: TGTGCCAGCAGTTTAGGCCTAGAAATCGGGTACGAGCAGTACTTC

J: TRBJ1-2
V: TRBV18
size: few
D: -
CDR3: CASSPNQGRGTNNYGYTF
DNA: TGTGCCAGCTCACCAAACCAGGGACGTGGGACTAATAACTATGGCTACACCTTC

J: TRBJ1-4
V: TRBV10-1
size: -
D: TRBD1
CDR3: CASSPGQGVKNEKLFF
DNA: TGCGCCAGCAGCCCGGGACAGGGGGTAAAAAATGAAAAACTGTTTTTT

J: TRBJ2-7
V: TRBV5-8
size: -
D: TRBD1
CDR3: CASSRTGRRTYEQYF
DNA: TGTGCCAGCAGCCGGACAGGCCGACGAACTTACGAGCAGTACTTC

J: TRBJ2-3
V: TRBV4-2
size: -
D: TRBD2
CDR3: CASSQLRASGRVASPDTQYF
DNA: TGTGCCAGCAGCCAATTAAGGGCCAGCGGGAGGGTCGCCTCACCAGATACGCAGTATTTT

J: TRBJ1-4
V: TRBV28
size: -
D: TRBD1
CDR3: CASSPRTGGSSMKRKLFF
DNA: TGTGCCAGCAGTCCTAGGACAGGGGGAAGCAGCATGAAGCGAAAACTGTTTTTT

J: TRBJ1-6
V: TRBV7-9
size: -
D: -
CDR3: CASSFDRNNSPLHF
DNA: TGTGCCAGCAGCTTCGACAGAAATAATTCACCCCTCCACTTT

J: TRBJ2-3
V: TRBV5-4
size: -
D: TRBD1
CDR3: CASRRDRASDTQYF
DNA: TGTGCCAGCAGACGGGACAGGGCGTCAGATACGCAGTATTTT

J: TRBJ2-7
V: TRBV28
size: -
D: -
CDR3: CASSPHTGIRRLREQYF
DNA: TGTGCCAGCAGTCCCCATACCGGGATACGGCGCTTGAGAGAGCAGTACTTC

J: TRBJ2-7
V: TRBV4-2
size: -
D: -
CDR3: CASSQEWVPGSGRAYEQYF
DNA: TGTGCCAGCAGCCAAGAATGGGTTCCCGGTAGCGGACGTGCCTACGAGCAGTACTTC

J: TRBJ2-2
V: TRBV5-1
size: -
D: -
CDR3: CAGRADGTGELFF
DNA: TGCGCCGGGCGAGCGGATGGAACCGGGGAGCTGTTTTTT

J: TRBJ1-2
V: TRBV11-2
size: -
D: -
CDR3: CASSLASSGYTF
DNA: TGTGCCAGCAGCTTAGCGTCGTCTGGCTACACCTTC

J: TRBJ1-6
V: TRBV28
size: -
D: -
CDR3: CASSQRVLFLHF
DNA: TGTGCCAGCTCTCAGAGGGTTTTGTTCCTCCACTTT

J: TRBJ1-2
V: TRBV29-1
size: -
D: -
CDR3: CSVSERVQGGGYTF
DNA: TGCAGCGTTTCCGAGAGAGTCCAGGGAGGAGGCTACACCTTC

J: TRBJ2-2
V: TRBV3-1/TRBV3-2
size: few
D: TRBD2
CDR3: CASSPSGGAIGELFF
DNA: TGTGCCAGCAGCCCTAGCGGGGGGGCCATCGGGGAGCTGTTTTTT

J: TRBJ1-1
V: TRBV10-1
size: -
D: -
CDR3: CASSESGGGAFF
DNA: TGCGCCAGCAGTGAGTCGGGCGGGGGAGCTTTCTTT

J: TRBJ1-2
V: TRBV12-3/TRBV12-4
size: -
D: -
CDR3: CASSLRGGYGYTF
DNA: TGTGCCAGCAGTTTAAGAGGGGGCTATGGCTACACCTTC

J: TRBJ2-7
V: TRBV19
size: -
D: TRBD1
CDR3: CASSGDRAVYEQYF
DNA: TGTGCCAGTAGCGGGGACAGGGCGGTCTACGAGCAGTACTTC

J: TRBJ2-2
V: TRBV5-4
size: -
D: -
CDR3: CASSSGQKNTGELFF
DNA: TGTGCCAGCAGCTCAGGACAGAAAAACACCGGGGAGCTGTTTTTT

J: TRBJ2-3
V: TRBV5-5
size: -
D: -
CDR3: CASSFSPRTESTDTQYF
DNA: TGTGCCAGCAGCTTTTCTCCCCGGACAGAGAGCACAGATACGCAGTATTTT

J: TRBJ1-2
V: TRBV11-3
size: -
D: -
CDR3: CASSDTTDPYGYTF
DNA: TGTGCCAGCAGCGATACGACAGACCCCTATGGCTACACCTTC

J: TRBJ2-3
V: TRBV6-5
size: -
D: TRBD2
CDR3: CASRYSGGRPNTQYF
DNA: TGTGCCAGCAGGTATAGCGGGGGACGACCCAATACGCAGTATTTT

J: TRBJ2-5
V: TRBV24-1
size: -
D: TRBD1
CDR3: CATSPRDRGLKETQYF
DNA: TGTGCCACCAGTCCCCGGGACAGGGGACTCAAAGAGACCCAGTACTTC

J: TRBJ2-7
V: TRBV4-3
size: -
D: -
CDR3: CASSQDGGDEQYF
DNA: TGCGCCAGCAGCCAAGATGGAGGGGACGAGCAGTACTTC

J: TRBJ2-7
V: TRBV6-5
size: -
D: -
CDR3: CASATAVLNEQYF
DNA: TGTGCCAGCGCGACGGCGGTCTTGAACGAGCAGTACTTC

J: TRBJ2-7
V: TRBV6-2/TRBV6-3
size: -
D: -
CDR3: CASSYGLADQYF
DNA: TGTGCCAGCAGTTACGGTCTAGCCGACCAGTACTTC

J: TRBJ2-7
V: TRBV3-1/TRBV3-2
size: few
D: TRBD2
CDR3: CASSQASGSSYEQYF
DNA: TGTGCCAGCAGCCAAGCTAGCGGGAGCTCCTACGAGCAGTACTTC

J: TRBJ2-1
V: TRBV6-5
size: -
D: TRBD2
CDR3: CASSLTSGRFNEQFF
DNA: TGTGCCAGCAGCCTGACTAGCGGGAGGTTCAATGAGCAGTTCTTC

J: TRBJ2-1
V: TRBV11-1
size: few
D: -
CDR3: CASSLARGGGGEQFF
DNA: TGTGCCAGCAGCTTAGCGAGGGGGGGCGGTGGGGAGCAGTTCTTC

J: TRBJ1-1
V: TRBV12-3/TRBV12-4
size: -
D: -
CDR3: CASRISNTEAFF
DNA: TGTGCCAGCAGAATCTCGAACACTGAAGCTTTCTTT